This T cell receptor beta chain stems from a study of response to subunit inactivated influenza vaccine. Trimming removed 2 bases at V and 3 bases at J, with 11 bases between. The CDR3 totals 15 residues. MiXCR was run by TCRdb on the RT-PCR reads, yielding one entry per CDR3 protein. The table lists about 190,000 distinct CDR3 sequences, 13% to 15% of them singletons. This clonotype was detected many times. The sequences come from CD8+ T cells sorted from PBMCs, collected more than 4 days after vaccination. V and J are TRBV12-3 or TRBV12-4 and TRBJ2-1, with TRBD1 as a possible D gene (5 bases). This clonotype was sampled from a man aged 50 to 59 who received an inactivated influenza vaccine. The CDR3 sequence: CASSLLGLGYNEQFF. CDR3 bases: TGTGCCAGCAGTTTATTGGGGCTTGGCTACAATGAGCAGTTCTTC.